This entry lists 15 T cell receptor beta chains sequenced from one sample in a study of PD-L1 blockade in urothelial cancer. The method was immunoSEQ multiplex PCR; TCRdb's version includes in-frame clones alone and lacks a portion of them. The table has tens of thousands of clones, roughly 80% seen once. This specimen consisted of PBMCs, obtained around atezolizumab (anti-PD-L1) treatment. The receptors derive from a man in his 70s with urothelial cancer.

The rearrangement links TRBV10-3 to TRBJ2-3; 15 bases match TRBD2. Germline CDR1 ENHRY, CDR2 SYGVKD. This CDR3 spans 14 amino acids. Trimming removed 11 bases from V and 6 bases from J; junction bases left unmatched: 6. The CDR3 DNA sequence: TGTGCCGGGTCCGGGACTAGCGGGGGGGATACGCAGTATTTT. Its translation: CAGSGTSGGDTQYF.

This chain uses TRBV18 with TRBJ2-5; maybe TRBD1 (6 bases). V lost 1 base, J lost 5 bases, and 11 bases lay in between. Germline V gene data show CDR1 as KGHSH and CDR2 as LQKENI. This CDR3 contains 14 residues. The CDR3 coding sequence is TGTGCCAGCTCACCACGAGGGGGTCCGGAGACCCAGTACTTC. It translates to CASSPRGGPETQYF.

The gene calls are TRBV25-1 and TRBJ2-3, with D perhaps matching TRBD1 (5 bases). CDR3 length: 13 residues. V lost 5 bases, J lost 4 bases, and 10 bases lay in between. In germline, CDR1 is MGHDK, CDR2 SYGVNS. The CDR3 loop reads CASSWQGADTQYF. The DNA for the CDR3 is TGTGCCAGCAGTTGGCAGGGTGCAGATACGCAGTATTTT.

This rearrangement joins TRBV7-2 to TRBJ1-6; 7 nucleotides agree with TRBD1. CDR3 length: 17 amino acids. Germline CDR1 is SGHTA and CDR2 is FQGNSA. The J segment lost 0 bases and the V segment lost 1 base, leaving 3 bases of the junction unmatched. CDR3 in DNA: TGTGCCAGCAGCTTAGTGGGACAGAGCTCCTATAATTCACCCCTCCACTTT. Its translation: CASSLVGQSSYNSPLHF.

The chain carries TRBV30 and TRBJ2-6; D might be TRBD1 (5 bases). CDR3 size: 15 residues. Per the germline V gene, CDR1 is GTSNPN and CDR2 is SVGIG (reference sequence). V gave up 0 bases and J gave up 1 base, with 7 bases separating them. CDR3 DNA: TGTGCCTGGAGTGTCTCAGGGTCTGGGGCCAACGTCCTGACTTTC. Its translation: CAWSVSGSGANVLTF. Filled out from reference TRBV30 and TRBJ2-6, the complete variable domain reads SQTIHQWPATLVQPVGSPLSLECTVEGTSNPNLYWYRQAAGRGLQLLFYSVGIGQISSEVPQNLSASRPQDRQFILSSKKLLLSDSGFYLCAWSVSGSGANVLTFGAGSRLTVL.

This chain links TRBV7-2 with TRBJ2-1; 12 nucleotides match TRBD2. Germline loops: CDR1 SGHTA, CDR2 FQGNSA. There are 19 residues in the CDR3. Trimming at V came to 2 bases and at J to 7 bases, leaving 15 bases not matched to a gene. The CDR3 protein is CASSLRRTSGDTGRNEQFF. CDR3 DNA sequence: TGTGCCAGCAGCTTAAGGAGGACTAGCGGGGACACCGGTAGGAATGAGCAGTTCTTC.

This clone was picked up one time. This chain connects TRBV29-1 to TRBJ1-2, with D perhaps TRBD1 (5 bases). Per germline, CDR1 SQVTM and CDR2 ANQGSEA. Trimming pared 6 bases from V and 4 bases from J, leaving 18 bases between. The length of the CDR3 is 14 residues. Here the CDR3 DNA reads TGCAGCGTCGTAATAGACAGCTCAGCCTATGGCTACACCTTC. Translating it yields CSVVIDSSAYGYTF.

This clone was seen once. The rearrangement joins TRBV4-3 to TRBJ2-6, with TRBD1 matching 8 bases. From germline, CDR1 is LGHNA and CDR2 YSLEER. The junction had 6 bases not matched to a gene; V was cut back by 0 bases and J by 2 bases. The CDR3 has 18 amino acids. CDR3 loop: CASSQDPWTGTGANVLTF. In DNA, the CDR3 is TGCGCCAGCAGCCAAGACCCGTGGACAGGGACTGGGGCCAACGTCCTGACTTTC.

The chain uses TRBV5-1 and TRBJ2-7; a weak D match, TRBD2 (6 bases). The V and J ends lost 6 bases and 2 bases respectively, with 15 bases between them. This CDR3 is 14 amino acids long. Germline V gene sequence: CDR1 SGHRS, CDR2 YFSETQ. CDR3 nucleotides: TGCGCCAGCAACGTCGGGGGAGCAGCCTACGAGCAGTACTTC. As protein: CASNVGGAAYEQYF.

This clone showed up just once. V is TRBV6-1 and J is TRBJ1-3; possible D gene TRBD1, 6 bases. CDR3 size: 12 residues. Trimming stripped 5 bases from V and 10 bases from J, with 12 bases between. CDR1 MNHNS and CDR2 SASEGT come from the germline V gene. The chain's CDR3 is CASSHRERTIYF. The CDR3 coding sequence is TGTGCCAGCAGTCACAGGGAAAGGACCATATATTTT.

The chain carries TRBV7-2 and TRBJ1-2; TRBD1 is a possible D gene (6 bases). V was shortened by 5 bases and J by 7 bases, with 17 bases between the two germline ends. Germline CDR1 is SGHTA and CDR2 is FQGNSA. The CDR3 consists of 14 residues. The CDR3 DNA is TGTGCCAGCAGCCCAGGGGCGGGAGGAGGTGGCTACACCTTC. This sequence encodes CASSPGAGGGGYTF.

The rearrangement links TRBV5-4 to TRBJ1-1; the match to TRBD1 covers 7 bases. This CDR3 spans 14 amino acids. Looked up from germline, CDR1 is SGHNT and CDR2 is YYREEE (reference sequence). V shed 4 bases and J 5 bases; nucleotides not matched to a gene: 8. The CDR3 region is CASSLRGPGTEAFF. CDR3 coding DNA: TGTGCCAGCAGCCTGAGGGGGCCGGGAACTGAAGCTTTCTTT.

The chain has TRBV2 and TRBJ2-5; 11 positions match TRBD2. In germline, CDR1 is SNHLY, CDR2 FYNNEI. This CDR3 contains 15 residues. V gave up 6 bases and J gave up 5 bases; unmatched junction bases: 8. CDR3 sequence (DNA): TGTGCCAGCAGGGGTCCTAGCGGGGGGCGGGAGACCCAGTACTTC. Translating gives CASRGPSGGRETQYF. Together with reference TRBV2 and TRBJ2-5, the CDR3 gives the full variable domain: EPEVTQTPSHQVTQMGQEVILRCVPISNHLYFYWYRQILGQKVEFLVSFYNNEISEKSEIFDDQFSVERPDGSNFTLKIRSTKLEDSAMYFCASRGPSGGRETQYFGPGTRLLVL.

The rearrangement uses TRBV19 and TRBJ1-2; tentative D call: TRBD1 (5 bases). V lost 5 bases and J lost 4, with 14 bases in between. The CDR3 spans 14 residues. The V gene's germline CDR1 is LNHDA and CDR2 SQIVND (reference sequence). CDR3 bases: TGTGCCAGTAGTTTCCTCAGGGCAACCTATGGCTACACCTTC. Its protein is CASSFLRATYGYTF.

This clone is a singleton in its sample. V gene TRBV27 combines with J gene TRBJ2-7, with 12 bases that match TRBD2. Germline V gene data show CDR1 as MNHEY and CDR2 as SMNVEV (reference sequence). CDR3 length equals 18 residues. The J segment lost 9 bases and the V segment lost 2 bases, leaving 17 bases of the junction unmatched. The CDR3 region is CASSLTPGLAGDLRVQYF. For the CDR3, the DNA is TGTGCCAGCAGTTTAACCCCGGGACTAGCGGGTGACCTACGAGTGCAGTACTTC.